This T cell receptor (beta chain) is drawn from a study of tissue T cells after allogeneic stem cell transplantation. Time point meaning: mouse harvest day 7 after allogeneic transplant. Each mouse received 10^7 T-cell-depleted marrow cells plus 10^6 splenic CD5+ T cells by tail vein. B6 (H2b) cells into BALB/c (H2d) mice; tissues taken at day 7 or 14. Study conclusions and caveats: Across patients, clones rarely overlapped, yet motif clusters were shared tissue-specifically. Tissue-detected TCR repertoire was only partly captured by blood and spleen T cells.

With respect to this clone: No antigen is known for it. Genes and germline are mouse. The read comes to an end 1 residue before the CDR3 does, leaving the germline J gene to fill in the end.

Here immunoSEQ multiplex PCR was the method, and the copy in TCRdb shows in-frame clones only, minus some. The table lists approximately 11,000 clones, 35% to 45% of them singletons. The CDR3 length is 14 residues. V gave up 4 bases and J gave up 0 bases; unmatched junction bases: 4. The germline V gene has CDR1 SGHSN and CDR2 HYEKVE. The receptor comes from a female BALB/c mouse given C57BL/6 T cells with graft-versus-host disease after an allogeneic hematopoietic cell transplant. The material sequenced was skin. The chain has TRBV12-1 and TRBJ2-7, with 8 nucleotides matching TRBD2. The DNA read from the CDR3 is TGTGCCAGCTCCACGGACTGGGTCTCCTATGAACAGTAC. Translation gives CASSTDWVSYEQY. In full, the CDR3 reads CASSTDWVSYEQYF. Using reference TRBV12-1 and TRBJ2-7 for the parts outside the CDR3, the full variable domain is DSGVVQSPRHIIKEKGGRSVLTCIPISGHSNVVWYQQTLGKELKFLIQHYEKVERDKGFLPSRFSVQQFDDYHSEMNMSALELEDSAMYFCASSTDWVSYEQYFGPGTRLTVL.